The T cell receptor beta chain under discussion was sequenced for a study of cytomegalovirus exposure and HLA in healthy donors. Trimming pared 5 bases from V and 0 bases from J, leaving 8 bases between. Germline V gene lookup returns CDR1 MNHEY and CDR2 SMNVEV (reference sequence). This CDR3 spans 13 amino acids. The PCR contained 60 Vbeta and 13 Jbeta primers. Clones were sequenced by immunoSEQ multiplex PCR, and TCRdb holds only the in-frame ones, with some missing. The table shows about 97,000 clones, with 63% occurring only once. Sequencing input: PBMCs. The chain links TRBV27 to TRBJ2-7; no clear D gene. The sequence was collected from a human donor in good health. The CDR3, as DNA: TGTGCCAGCAGTCATGAGCACTCCTACGAGCAGTACTTC. Residues: CASSHEHSYEQYF.